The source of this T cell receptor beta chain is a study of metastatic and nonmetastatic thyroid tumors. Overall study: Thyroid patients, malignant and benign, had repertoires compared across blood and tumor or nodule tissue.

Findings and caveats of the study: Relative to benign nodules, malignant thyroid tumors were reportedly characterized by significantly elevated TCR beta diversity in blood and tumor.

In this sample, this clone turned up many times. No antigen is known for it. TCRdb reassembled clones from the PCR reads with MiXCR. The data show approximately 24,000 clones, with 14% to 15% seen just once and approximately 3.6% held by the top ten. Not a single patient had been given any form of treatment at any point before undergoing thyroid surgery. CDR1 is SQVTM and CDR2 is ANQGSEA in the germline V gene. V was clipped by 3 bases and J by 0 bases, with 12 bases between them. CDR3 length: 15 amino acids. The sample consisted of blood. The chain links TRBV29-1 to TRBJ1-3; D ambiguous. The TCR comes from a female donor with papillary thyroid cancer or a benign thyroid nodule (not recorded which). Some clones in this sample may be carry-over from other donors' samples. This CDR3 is CSVELLRGSGNTIYF. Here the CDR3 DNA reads TGCAGCGTTGAGCTACTTCGGGGCTCTGGAAACACCATATATTTT.